These 2 T cell receptor beta chains came from one sample sequenced in a study of shared clonotypes between healthy human individuals. Here immunoSEQ multiplex PCR was the method, and the copy in TCRdb shows in-frame clones only, minus some. The sample contains under 2.5 million clones, around 92% of which appear only once. Sequenced input: naive CD4+ T cells from PBMCs. Subset given: CD45RA+ positively selected. The receptor source for this set is a man aged 18 to 30 in good health. Some clones in this sample may be carry-over from other donors' samples.

Of note for this clone: Other DNA sequences within the sample encode an identical CDR3. The chain recombines TRBV18 with TRBJ2-3; D call uncertain. Trimming stripped 2 bases from V and 0 bases from J, with 6 bases between. CDR3 length: 14 amino acids. CDR1 is KGHSH and CDR2 is LQKENI in the germline V gene. CDR3 sequence reads: CASSPSDSTDTQYF. CDR3 bases: TGTGCCAGCTCACCATCCGACAGCACAGATACGCAGTATTTT.

The rearrangement links TRBV7-8 to TRBJ1-2; 8 bases align to TRBD1. CDR3 size: 13 residues. Germline trimming cut 7 bases from V and 4 bases from J; bases unmatched to any gene: 5. Germline-derived CDR1 and CDR2 are SGHVS and FQNEAQ. The DNA for the CDR3 is TGTGCCAGCACCCCCGGACAGGGCTATGGCTACACCTTC. This encodes CASTPGQGYGYTF.